These 5 T cell receptor beta chains were sequenced from one sample in a study of OX40 agonist ivuxolimab in advanced cancers. Profiling relied on immunoSEQ multiplex PCR, and the TCRdb table lists in-frame clones only, not all of them. The table includes 67,000 or so clones, approximately 86% detected once. Specimen: CD4+ or CD8+ T cells sorted from blood, collected in a trial of the OX40 agonist ivuxolimab. These receptors were taken from an adult with an advanced solid tumor such as melanoma, head and neck, liver or kidney cancer.

V gene TRBV7-2 combines with J gene TRBJ1-1; D is uncertain. The ends were cut back, 3 bases at V and 1 base at J, with 9 bases in the middle. This CDR3 region has 14 residues. Germline CDR1 and CDR2: SGHTA and FQGNSA. The CDR3 spells CASSFGTSNTEAFF. Here the CDR3 DNA reads TGTGCCAGCAGCTTCGGAACCTCGAACACTGAAGCTTTCTTT.

The chain joins TRBV5-4 to TRBJ2-7; TRBD1 aligns across 7 bases. Per the germline V gene, CDR1 is SGHNT and CDR2 is YYREEE (reference sequence). This CDR3 is built from 14 residues. V dropped 2 bases and J dropped 6; count of bases not matched to a gene: 8. The CDR3 coding sequence is TGTGCCAGCAGCTTCTTCGACAGGGAGCGCGAGCAGTACTTC. It translates to CASSFFDREREQYF.

This rearrangement joins TRBV5-1 to TRBJ2-1, with TRBD2 identical over 8 bases. V lost 5 bases and J lost 6; bases outside the gene matches: 7. The CDR3 is 14 amino acids. Germline V gene data show CDR1 as SGHRS and CDR2 as YFSETQ. The chain's CDR3 is CASSPGLVGNEQFF. The CDR3 DNA sequence: TGCGCCAGCAGTCCGGGACTAGTGGGCAATGAGCAGTTCTTC.

The chain carries TRBV20-1 and TRBJ1-5, with a tentative D call TRBD1 (6 bases). V gave up 2 bases and J gave up 10 bases, with 9 bases separating them. CDR3 length: 11 residues. Germline values: CDR1 DFQATT, CDR2 SNEGSKA (reference sequence). The CDR3 protein is CSARLRGPQHF. The CDR3 DNA is TGCAGTGCTAGACTCAGGGGCCCCCAGCATTTT.

This chain joins TRBV5-1 and TRBJ2-5, with 7 bases that match TRBD2. Germline CDR1 is SGHRS and CDR2 is YFSETQ. The J segment lost 7 bases and the V segment lost 4 bases, leaving 13 bases of the junction unmatched. The CDR3 sequence is 15 residues long. CDR3: CASSSSGTGEPTQYF. CDR3 DNA: TGCGCCAGCAGCAGCAGCGGGACCGGAGAACCGACCCAGTACTTC.